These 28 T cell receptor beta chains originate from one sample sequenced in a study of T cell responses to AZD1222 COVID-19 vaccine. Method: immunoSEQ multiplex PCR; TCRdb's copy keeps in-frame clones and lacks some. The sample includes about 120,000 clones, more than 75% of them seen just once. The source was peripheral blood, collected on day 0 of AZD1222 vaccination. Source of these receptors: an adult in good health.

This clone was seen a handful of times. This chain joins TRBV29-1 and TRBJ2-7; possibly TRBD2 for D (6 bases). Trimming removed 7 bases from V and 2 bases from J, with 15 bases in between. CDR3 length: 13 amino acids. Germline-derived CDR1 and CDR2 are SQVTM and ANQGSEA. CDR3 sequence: CSAKAGTPYEQYF. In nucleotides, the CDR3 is TGCAGCGCAAAGGCGGGAACCCCCTACGAGCAGTACTTC.

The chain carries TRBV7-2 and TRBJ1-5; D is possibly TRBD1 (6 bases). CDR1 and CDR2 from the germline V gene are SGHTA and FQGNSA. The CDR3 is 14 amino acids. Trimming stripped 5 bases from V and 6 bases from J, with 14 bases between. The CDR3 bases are TGTGCCAGCAGCCCTGGGGGGCACGGTCAGCCCCAGCATTTT. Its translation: CASSPGGHGQPQHF.

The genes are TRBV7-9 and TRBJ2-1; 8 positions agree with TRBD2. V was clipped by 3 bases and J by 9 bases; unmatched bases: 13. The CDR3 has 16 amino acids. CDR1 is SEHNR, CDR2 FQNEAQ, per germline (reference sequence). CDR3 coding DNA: TGTGCCAGCAGCTTGTTCCCGGGACTAGGTGGGAGTGAGCAGTTCTTC. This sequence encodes CASSLFPGLGGSEQFF.

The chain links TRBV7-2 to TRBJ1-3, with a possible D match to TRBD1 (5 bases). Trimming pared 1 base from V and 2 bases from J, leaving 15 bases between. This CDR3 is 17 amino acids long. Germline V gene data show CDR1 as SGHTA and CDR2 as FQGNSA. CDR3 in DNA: TGTGCCAGCAGCTTAGTTGTACGTCCAGGGACTGGAAACACCATATATTTT. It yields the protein CASSLVVRPGTGNTIYF.

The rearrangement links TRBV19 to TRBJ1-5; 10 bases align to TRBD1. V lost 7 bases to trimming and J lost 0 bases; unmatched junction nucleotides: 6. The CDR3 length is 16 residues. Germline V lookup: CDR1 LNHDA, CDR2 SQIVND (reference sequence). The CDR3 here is CASKGQGPNSNQPQHF. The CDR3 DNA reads TGTGCCAGTAAGGGACAGGGGCCAAATAGCAATCAGCCCCAGCATTTT. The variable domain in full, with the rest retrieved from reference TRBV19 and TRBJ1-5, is DGGITQSPKYLFRKEGQNVTLSCEQNLNHDAMYWYRQDPGQGLRLIYYSQIVNDFQKGDIAEGYSVSREKKESFPLTVTSAQKNPTAFYLCASKGQGPNSNQPQHFGDGTRLSIL.

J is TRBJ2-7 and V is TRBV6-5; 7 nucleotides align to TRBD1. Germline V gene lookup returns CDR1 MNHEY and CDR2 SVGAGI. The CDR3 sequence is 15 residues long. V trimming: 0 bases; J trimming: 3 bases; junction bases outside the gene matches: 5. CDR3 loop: CASSYSYAGGYEQYF. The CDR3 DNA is TGTGCCAGCAGTTACTCCTACGCAGGGGGCTACGAGCAGTACTTC.

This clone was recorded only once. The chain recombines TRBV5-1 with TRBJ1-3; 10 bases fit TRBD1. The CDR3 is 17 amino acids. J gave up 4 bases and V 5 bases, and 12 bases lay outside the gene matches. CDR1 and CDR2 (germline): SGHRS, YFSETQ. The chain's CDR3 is CASRSTGTGVVGNTIYF. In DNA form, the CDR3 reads TGCGCCAGCAGGTCAACGGGGACAGGGGTCGTCGGAAACACCATATATTTT.

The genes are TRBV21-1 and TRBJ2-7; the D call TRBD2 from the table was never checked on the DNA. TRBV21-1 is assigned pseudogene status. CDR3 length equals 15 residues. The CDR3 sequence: CASPSLAEKTYEQYF. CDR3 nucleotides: TGTGCCAGCCCCTCTCTAGCGGAAAAAACCTACGAGCAGTACTTC.

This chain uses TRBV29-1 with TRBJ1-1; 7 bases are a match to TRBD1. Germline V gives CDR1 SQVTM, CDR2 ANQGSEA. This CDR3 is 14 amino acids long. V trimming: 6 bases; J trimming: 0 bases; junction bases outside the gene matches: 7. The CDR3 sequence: CSVDTTGMNTEAFF. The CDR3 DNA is TGCAGCGTAGATACGACAGGGATGAACACTGAAGCTTTCTTT.

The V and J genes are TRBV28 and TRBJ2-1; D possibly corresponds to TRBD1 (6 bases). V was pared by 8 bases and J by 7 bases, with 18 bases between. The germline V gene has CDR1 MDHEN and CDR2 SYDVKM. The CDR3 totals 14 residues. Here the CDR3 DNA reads TGTGCCAGCCAGCGAGGGGGACCAGAGAATGAGCAGTTCTTC. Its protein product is CASQRGGPENEQFF.

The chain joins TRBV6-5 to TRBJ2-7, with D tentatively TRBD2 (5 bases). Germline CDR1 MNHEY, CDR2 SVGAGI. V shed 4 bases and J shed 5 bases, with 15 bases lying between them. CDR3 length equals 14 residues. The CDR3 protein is CASSSSAMGDEQYF. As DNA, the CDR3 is TGTGCCAGCAGTTCCTCGGCTATGGGAGACGAGCAGTACTTC.

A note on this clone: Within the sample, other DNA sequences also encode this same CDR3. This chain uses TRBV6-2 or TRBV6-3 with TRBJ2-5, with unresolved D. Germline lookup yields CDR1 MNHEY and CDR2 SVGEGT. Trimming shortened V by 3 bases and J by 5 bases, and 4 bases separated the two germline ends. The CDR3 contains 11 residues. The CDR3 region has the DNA TGTGCCAGCAGTTATTTGGAGACCCAGTACTTC. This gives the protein CASSYLETQYF.

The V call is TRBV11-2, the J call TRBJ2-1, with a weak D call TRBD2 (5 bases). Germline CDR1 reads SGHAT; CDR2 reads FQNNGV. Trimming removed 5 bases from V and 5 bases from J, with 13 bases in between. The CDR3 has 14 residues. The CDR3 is CASSLGLRHNEQFF. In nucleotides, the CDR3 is TGTGCCAGCAGCCTCGGACTGAGACACAATGAGCAGTTCTTC.

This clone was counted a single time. CDR3 nucleotides: TGTGCCAGTAGTGCTAGCTTTGCGGATACGCAGTATTTT. Translated: CASSASFADTQYF. The chain links TRBV19 to TRBJ2-3, with D possibly TRBD2 on 5 matching bases. The V gene's germline CDR1 is LNHDA and CDR2 SQIVND (reference sequence). The CDR3 sequence is 13 residues long. Trimming stripped 5 bases from V and 6 bases from J, with 12 bases between.

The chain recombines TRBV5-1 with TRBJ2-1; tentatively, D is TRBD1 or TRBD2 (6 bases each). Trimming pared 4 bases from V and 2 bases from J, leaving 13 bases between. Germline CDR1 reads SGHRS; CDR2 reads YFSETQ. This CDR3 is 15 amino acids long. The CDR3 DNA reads TGCGCCAGCAGCCCCGGGGGCGCCCCCTACAATGAGCAGTTCTTC. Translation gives CASSPGGAPYNEQFF. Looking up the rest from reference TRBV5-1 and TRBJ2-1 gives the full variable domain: KAGVTQTPRYLIKTRGQQVTLSCSPISGHRSVSWYQQTPGQGLQFLFEYFSETQRNKGNFPGRFSGRQFSNSRSEMNVSTLELGDSALYLCASSPGGAPYNEQFFGPGTRLTVL.

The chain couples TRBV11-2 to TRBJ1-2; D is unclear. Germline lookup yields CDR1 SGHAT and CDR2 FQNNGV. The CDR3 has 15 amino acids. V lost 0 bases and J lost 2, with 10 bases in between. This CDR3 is CASSLDLPGNYGYTF. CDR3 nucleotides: TGTGCCAGCAGCTTAGATCTTCCGGGGAACTATGGCTACACCTTC.

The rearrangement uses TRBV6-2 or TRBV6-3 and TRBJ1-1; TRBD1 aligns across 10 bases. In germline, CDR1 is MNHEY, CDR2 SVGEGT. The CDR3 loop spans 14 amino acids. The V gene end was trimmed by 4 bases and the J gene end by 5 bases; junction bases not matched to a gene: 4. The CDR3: CASSLTGGRTEAFF. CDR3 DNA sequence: TGTGCCAGCAGTTTGACAGGGGGCCGGACTGAAGCTTTCTTT.

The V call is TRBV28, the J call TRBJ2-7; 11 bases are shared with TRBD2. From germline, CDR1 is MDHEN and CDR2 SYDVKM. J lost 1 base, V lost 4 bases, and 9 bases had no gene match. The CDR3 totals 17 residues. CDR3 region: CASSYPIAGGSSYEQYF. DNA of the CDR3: TGTGCCAGCAGTTATCCGATAGCGGGAGGGTCTTCCTACGAGCAGTACTTC.

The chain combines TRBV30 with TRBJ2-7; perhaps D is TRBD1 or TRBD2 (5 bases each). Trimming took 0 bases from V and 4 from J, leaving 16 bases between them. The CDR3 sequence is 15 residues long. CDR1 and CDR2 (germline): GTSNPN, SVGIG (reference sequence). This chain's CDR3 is CAWSVLGVEAYEQYF. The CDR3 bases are TGTGCCTGGAGTGTACTGGGGGTTGAGGCTTACGAGCAGTACTTC.

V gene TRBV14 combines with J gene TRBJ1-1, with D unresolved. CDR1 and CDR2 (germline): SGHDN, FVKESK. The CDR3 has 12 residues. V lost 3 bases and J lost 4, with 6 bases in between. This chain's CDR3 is CASSQHTTEAFF. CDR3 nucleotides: TGTGCCAGCAGCCAGCACACCACTGAAGCTTTCTTT.

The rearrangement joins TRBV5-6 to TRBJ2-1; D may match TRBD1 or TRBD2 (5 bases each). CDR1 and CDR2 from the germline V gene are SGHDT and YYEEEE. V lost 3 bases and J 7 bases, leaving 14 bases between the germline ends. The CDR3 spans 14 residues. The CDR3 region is CASSWGISNNEQFF. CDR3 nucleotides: TGTGCCAGCAGCTGGGGGATTTCGAATAATGAGCAGTTCTTC.

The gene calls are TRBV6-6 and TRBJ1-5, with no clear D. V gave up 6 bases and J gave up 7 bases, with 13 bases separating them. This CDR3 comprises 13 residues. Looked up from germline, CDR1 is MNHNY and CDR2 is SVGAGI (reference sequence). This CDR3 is CASRQQPTQPQHF. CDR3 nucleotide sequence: TGTGCCAGCAGACAACAGCCAACCCAGCCCCAGCATTTT.

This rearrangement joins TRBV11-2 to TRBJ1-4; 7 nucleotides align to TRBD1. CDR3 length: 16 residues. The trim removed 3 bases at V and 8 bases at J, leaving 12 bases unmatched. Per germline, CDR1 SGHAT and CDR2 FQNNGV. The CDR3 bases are TGTGCCAGCAGCTTGGGGACAGCCCCGACGCGAGAAAAACTGTTTTTT. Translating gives CASSLGTAPTREKLFF.

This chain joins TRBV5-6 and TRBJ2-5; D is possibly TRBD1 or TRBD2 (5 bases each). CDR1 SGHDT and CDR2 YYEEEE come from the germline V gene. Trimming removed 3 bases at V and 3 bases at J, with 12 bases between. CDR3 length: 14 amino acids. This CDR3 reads CASSSGARKETQYF. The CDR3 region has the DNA TGTGCCAGCAGCTCCGGGGCAAGGAAAGAGACCCAGTACTTC.

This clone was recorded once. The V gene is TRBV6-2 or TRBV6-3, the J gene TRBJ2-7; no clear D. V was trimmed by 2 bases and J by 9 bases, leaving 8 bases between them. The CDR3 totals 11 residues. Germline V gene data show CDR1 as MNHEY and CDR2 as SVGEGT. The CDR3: CASSYRARQYF. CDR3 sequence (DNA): TGTGCCAGCAGTTACAGGGCCAGGCAGTACTTC.

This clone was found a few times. Here the CDR3 DNA reads TGTGCCAGTAGTATTGTCAGGGAGAGCTATGGCTACACCTTC. It is translated as CASSIVRESYGYTF. V usage is TRBV19 and J usage is TRBJ1-2; maybe TRBD1 (5 bases). The CDR3 runs to 14 residues. The V end was cut by 3 bases, the J end by 4 bases, with 12 bases between. Germline V CDR1 and CDR2: LNHDA, SQIVND (reference sequence).

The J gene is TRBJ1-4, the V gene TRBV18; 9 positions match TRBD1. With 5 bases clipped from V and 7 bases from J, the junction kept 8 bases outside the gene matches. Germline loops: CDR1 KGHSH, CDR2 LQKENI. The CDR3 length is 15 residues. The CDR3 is CASSASTGGIEKLFF. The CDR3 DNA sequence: TGTGCCAGCTCAGCGTCGACAGGGGGGATTGAAAAACTGTTTTTT.

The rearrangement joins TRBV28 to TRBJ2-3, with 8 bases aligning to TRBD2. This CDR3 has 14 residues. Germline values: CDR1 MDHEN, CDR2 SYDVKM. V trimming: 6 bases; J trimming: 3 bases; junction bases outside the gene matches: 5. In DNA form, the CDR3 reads TGTGCCAGCAGCGGGAGGGCAATAACAGATACGCAGTATTTT. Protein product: CASSGRAITDTQYF.